The entry that follows covers one T cell receptor beta chain sequence. In the authors' workflow: By means of reference gene primer amplification, nucleated cell counts were estimated. The assay was immunoSEQ multiplex PCR, and TCRdb's table has in-frame clones only and misses some. The V and J calls and clone size come from that table; D and trimming were worked out from the DNA. Altogether approximately 300,000 clones are present, approximately 89% being singletons, with the ten largest covering 1.8%. Trimming removed 4 bases from V and 1 base from J, with 10 bases in between. The CDR3 spans 14 residues. Germline V gene lookup returns CDR1 KGHSH and CDR2 LQKENI. This sample is part of a study of blood T cell repertoires in COVID-19.

This receptor was identified in a woman in her thirties with COVID-19, enrolled during active disease. Sequencing was carried out using peripheral blood. V is TRBV18 and J is TRBJ1-1; maybe TRBD1 (5 bases). The CDR3 DNA reads as TGTGCCAGCTCACTGGCGGGGGGGAACACTGAAGCTTTCTTT. This translates into CASSLAGGNTEAFF.